The clone carrying this T cell receptor (beta chain) was seen at least ten times. Its antigen is not known. This sample stems from a study of human T cells and chemical hapten exposure. Study-wide context: On about 2 cm by about 2 cm of upper inner arm skin, sensitization was performed with 2% DPC.

Time point denoted: patch test 1, 2 weeks after DPC sensitization. The treatment is: therapeutic diphenylcyclopropenone sensitization with weekly scalp DPC. The V gene lost 5 bases and the J gene lost 2 bases, with 16 bases spanning the gap. CDR3 size: 16 residues. Germline loops: CDR1 SEHNR, CDR2 FQNEAQ (reference sequence). Regarding the study as a whole: Positive correlation was observed between PT1 expanded TCR counts and patch test score. Against controls, expanded TCRs gave rise to significantly more large CDR3 similarity clusters.

TCRdb re-called the RACE reads through MiXCR, storing one row per CDR3 protein. The sample carries approximately 350,000 distinct CDR3 sequences, 6% to 8.5% recorded once. Sequencing was performed on whole blood, taken in connection with sensitization to the hapten diphenylcyclopropenone (DPC). The chain combines TRBV7-9 with TRBJ1-5; D gene uncertain. The clonotype comes from a woman younger than 35 with alopecia areata. Some clones in this sample may be carry-over from other donors' samples. The DNA of the CDR3 is TGTGCCAGCAGCCCCCTCGTTGATTTTGGCAATCAGCCCCAGCATTTT. Encoded protein: CASSPLVDFGNQPQHF.